The TCR beta chain described here comes from a study of blood T cell repertoires in COVID-19. Study overall: The United States, Italy and Spain provided the acute and convalescent COVID-19 samples. Sources were T cells, B-cell-depleted T cells, or PBMCs; the material itself was cDNA or gDNA.

The CDR3 contains 13 residues. Trimming left V 4 bases short and J 6 bases short, with 13 bases between. Methods used by the authors: The authors estimated nucleated cell counts from reference gene primer amplification. TCRdb's table, derived via immunoSEQ multiplex PCR, lists solely in-frame clones and lacks some. For V, J and clone size, that table is used; D and trimming come from the DNA. Altogether about 160,000 clones are present, roughly 90% being singletons, with the ten largest covering roughly 4.5%. This clonotype originated in a woman aged 60 to 75 with active or convalescent COVID-19. Sequenced input: peripheral blood. The chain uses TRBV5-3 and TRBJ1-1; D not certain. TRBV5-3 carries the ORF label, with uncertain function. The CDR3 spells CARSRTSAPEAFF. CDR3 coding DNA: TGTGCCAGAAGCCGGACTTCGGCGCCTGAAGCTTTCTTT.